This T cell receptor (beta chain) was documented in a study of blood T cell repertoires in COVID-19. Study-wide background: T cells, B-cell-depleted T cells, or PBMCs provided the cDNA or gDNA that served as material.

Trimming at V came to 7 bases and at J to 4 bases, leaving 8 bases not matched to a gene. Germline V gene lookup returns CDR1 MNHEY and CDR2 SVGAGI. The CDR3 is 15 amino acids. Original methodology: Nucleated cell number was recorded as an estimate derived from reference gene primer amplification. Assay used: immunoSEQ multiplex PCR; TCRdb lists only in-frame clones, some missing. V, J and clone size were drawn from that table, and D and trimming were deduced from the DNA. The sample has about 120,000 clones; just over 70% are singletons. The chain is built from TRBV6-5 and TRBJ1-2, with 11 nucleotides matching TRBD1. The receptor was isolated from a human donor with acute or convalescent COVID-19. The donor label of this sample is uncertain. Sequenced material: peripheral blood. The CDR3 spells CASTQGTGGFYGYTF. Written as DNA, the CDR3 is TGTGCCAGCACCCAGGGGACAGGGGGTTTCTATGGCTACACCTTC.